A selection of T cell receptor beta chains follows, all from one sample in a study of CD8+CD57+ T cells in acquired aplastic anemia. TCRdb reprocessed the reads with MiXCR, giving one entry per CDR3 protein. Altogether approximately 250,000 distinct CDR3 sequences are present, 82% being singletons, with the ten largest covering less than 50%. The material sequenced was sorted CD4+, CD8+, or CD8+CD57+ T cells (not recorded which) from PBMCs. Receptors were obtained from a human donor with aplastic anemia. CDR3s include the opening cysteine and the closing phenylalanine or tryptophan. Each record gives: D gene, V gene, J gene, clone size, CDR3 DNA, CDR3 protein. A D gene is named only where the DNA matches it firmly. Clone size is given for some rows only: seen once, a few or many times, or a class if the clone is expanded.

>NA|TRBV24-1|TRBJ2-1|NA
TGTGCCAGCAGGGCTGGGGGGATCCAGGAGCAGTTCTTT
CASRAGGIQEQFF
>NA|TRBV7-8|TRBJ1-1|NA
TGTGCCAGCAGCTTAGATCGGACTCCGAATACTGAATCTTTCTTT
CASSLDRTPNTESFF
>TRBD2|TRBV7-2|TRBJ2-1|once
TGTGTCAGAAGCAGCGGGGGGAGCGATGAGCAGTTCTTC
CVRSSGGSDEQFF
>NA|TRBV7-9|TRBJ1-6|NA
TGTGCCAGCAGCTCCAGACAGTGCGGAGTAGGGTCACCCCTCCACTTT
CASSSRQCGVGSPLHF
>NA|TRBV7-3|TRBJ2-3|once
TGTGCCAGCAGCGCCGCCCACGGCGGAATAGATACGCAGTATTTT
CASSAAHGGIDTQYF
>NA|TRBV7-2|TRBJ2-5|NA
TGTGCCAGCAGCTTGTCCGGCCTGGGGCAGCAAGAGACTCAGTACTTC
CASSLSGLGQQETQYF
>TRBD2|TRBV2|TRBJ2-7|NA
TGTGCCAGCAGTGAGGGAGGGGCTTCCTCCTACGAGCAGTACTTC
CASSEGGASSYEQYF
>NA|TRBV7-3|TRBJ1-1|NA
TGTGCCAGCAGCTTTGGCCTGACATGGAGCACTGAAGAGTTCTTT
CASSFGLTWSTEEFF
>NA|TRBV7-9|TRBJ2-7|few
TGTGCCAGCAGGCCCAAGGGAGTCGACGAGCAGTACTTC
CASRPKGVDEQYF
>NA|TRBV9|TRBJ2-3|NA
TGTGCCAGCAGCTTAGCGCAGGATCCCTATACGCAGTATTTT
CASSLAQDPYTQYF
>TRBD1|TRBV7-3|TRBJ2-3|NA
TGTGCCAGCAGCTGGGGACAGGGCCCAAACAATGGCTATTTT
CASSWGQGPNNGYF
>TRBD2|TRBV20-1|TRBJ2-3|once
TGCAGTGCTAGAGAGAGTGGCGGGGGTACAGATACGCAGTATTTT
CSARESGGGTDTQYF
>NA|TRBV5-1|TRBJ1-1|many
TGCGCCAGCAGCTTGGGCAGCAACACTGAAGCTTTCTTT
CASSLGSNTEAFF
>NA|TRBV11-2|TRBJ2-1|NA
TGTGCCAGCAGCGGGGGGTGGGGCCTCCACTCTCCGTCCTACAATGAGCAGTTCTTC
CASSGGWGLHSPSYNEQFF
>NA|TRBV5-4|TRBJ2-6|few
TGTGCCAGCAGCTTTACTAGGGTCCCCTCTGGGGCCAACGTCCTGACTTTC
CASSFTRVPSGANVLTF
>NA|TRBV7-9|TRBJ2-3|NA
TGTGCCAGCAGCTTAGTACCCGGGGAGCTGACTTTTGGACAGTATTTT
CASSLVPGELTFGQYF
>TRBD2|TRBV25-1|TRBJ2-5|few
TGTGCCAGCAGTGTTGGACTAGCGGAGAGTCAAGAGACCCAGTACTTC
CASSVGLAESQETQYF
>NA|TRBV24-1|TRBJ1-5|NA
TGTGCCACCAGGGACTCGGGAGGAAATCATCCCCAGCATTTT
CATRDSGGNHPQHF
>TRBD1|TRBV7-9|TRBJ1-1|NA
TGTGCCAGCAGGAGGGGGCCGGACACCGGGGCGCTGTTTTTCTTT
CASRRGPDTGALFFF
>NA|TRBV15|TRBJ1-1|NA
TGTGCCACCAGCAGAGGGTCAGACCAAGACTCCAAGTACTTC
CATSRGSDQDSKYF
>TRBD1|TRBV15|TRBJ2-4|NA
TGTGCCGCCAGCGTGGACAGGGGCACAGACGCGCAGTACTTC
CAASVDRGTDAQYF
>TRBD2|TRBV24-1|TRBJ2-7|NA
TGTGCCACTATATCTGCGGGAGGGCCTTGGGAGCAGTACTTC
CATISAGGPWEQYF
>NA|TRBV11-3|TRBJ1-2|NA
TGTGCCAGCAGCTTACAGGGGAAAAGAGGCTACACCTTC
CASSLQGKRGYTF
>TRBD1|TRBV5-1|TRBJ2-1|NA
TGCGCCAGCAGCTTGGCGGCAGGGGGACCTAAGTATGAGCAGTTCTTC
CASSLAAGGPKYEQFF
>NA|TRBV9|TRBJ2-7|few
TGTGCCAGCAGCGCAGGGTCAGATACGCAGTATTTTTTC
CASSAGSDTQYFF
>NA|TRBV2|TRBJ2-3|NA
TGTGCCAGCAGCTTGTTAGGCCCACATACGCAGTACTTT
CASSLLGPHTQYF
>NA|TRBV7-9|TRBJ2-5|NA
TGTGCCAGCAGTGGCGCTAGGAACACCGAGTCCTTC
CASSGARNTESF
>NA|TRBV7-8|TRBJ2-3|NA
TGTGCCAGCAGCTCCGGGGGCGCGGGTGGACAGATCTTCTATTTT
CASSSGGAGGQIFYF
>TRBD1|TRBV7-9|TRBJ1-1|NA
TGTGCCAGCAGCTCCAACAGGGGCGTGATGAACACTGAAGCTTTCTTT
CASSSNRGVMNTEAFF
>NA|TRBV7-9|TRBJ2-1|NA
TGTGCCAGCAGCTTTCAGGGGGGCACCGGGGAGCTGTTTCAGTTCTTC
CASSFQGGTGELFQFF
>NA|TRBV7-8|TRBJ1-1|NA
TGTGCCAGCAGCTTAGAGGTAACAGGGAATACTCAGTCTTTCTTT
CASSLEVTGNTQSFF
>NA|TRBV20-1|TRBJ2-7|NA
TGCAGTGCTAGGGGTTCGGGGGGCCCAATCTACGAGCAGTACTTC
CSARGSGGPIYEQYF
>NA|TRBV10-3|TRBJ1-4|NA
TGTGCCATCAGTCAACCGGGAGGTAATCTGTTTTTT
CAISQPGGNLFF
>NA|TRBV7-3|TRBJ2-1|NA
TGTGCCAGACACCGGGCTAGGGAGACCCAGAACGTCGGGTTCTTC
CARHRARETQNVGFF
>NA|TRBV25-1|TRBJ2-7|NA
TGTGCCAGCAGTGACGGCTACGAGCAGTACTTC
CASSDGYEQYF
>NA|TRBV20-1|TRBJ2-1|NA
TGCAGTGCTAGGGATCGGGGCGATCGAGAGCAGTTCTTC
CSARDRGDREQFF
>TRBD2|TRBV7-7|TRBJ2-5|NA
TGTGCCGTTATTGCGGGGGGGGTTAGCCAAGAGACCCAGTACTTC
CAVIAGGVSQETQYF
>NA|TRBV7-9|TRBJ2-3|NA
TGTGCCAGCAGCTTTGCGAGCGCAATGAACAGTCCTTCGTTT
CASSFASAMNSPSF
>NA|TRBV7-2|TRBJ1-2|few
TGTGCCAGCAGCTTGGCAAGGGGCGCCGTCGATGGCTACTACACCTTC
CASSLARGAVDGYYTF
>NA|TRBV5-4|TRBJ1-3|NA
TGTGCCAGCACCTTAACTCGCGGCACCATATATTTT
CASTLTRGTIYF
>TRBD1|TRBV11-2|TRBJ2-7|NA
TGTGCCAGCTTGGCACAGGGGGCCTACGAGCAGTACTTC
CASLAQGAYEQYF
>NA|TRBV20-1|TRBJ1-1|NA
TGCAGTGCTAGAGACAGGGGCTCCCGCGAAGCTTTCTTT
CSARDRGSREAFF
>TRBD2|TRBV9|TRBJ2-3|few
TGTGCCAGCAGCCCACAATTCGGGGGGAGCACAGATACGCAGTATTTT
CASSPQFGGSTDTQYF
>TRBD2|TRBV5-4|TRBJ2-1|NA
TGTGCCAGCAGCCTTACTCTAGCGGGCCCGACGGTGATGTACAATGAGCAGTTCTTC
CASSLTLAGPTVMYNEQFF
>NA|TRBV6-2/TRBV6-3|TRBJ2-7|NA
TGTGCCAGCAAGTACTCGGACAGCTACGAGCAGTACTTC
CASKYSDSYEQYF
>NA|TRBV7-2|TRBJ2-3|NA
TGTGCCAGCAGCTTAGCGGGAGGTGCCGCTACGCAGAATTTT
CASSLAGGAATQNF
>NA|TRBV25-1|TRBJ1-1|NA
TGTGCCAGCAGTCTGACACAGAACACTGAAGCTTTCTTT
CASSLTQNTEAFF
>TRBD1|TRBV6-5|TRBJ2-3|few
TGTGCCAGCAGCTTAAGCGGACAGGACAGCACAGATACGCAGTATTTT
CASSLSGQDSTDTQYF
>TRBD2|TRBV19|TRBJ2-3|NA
TGTGCCAGTAGTTTAGCGGGAGGAGCCTACAATCAGTATTTT
CASSLAGGAYNQYF
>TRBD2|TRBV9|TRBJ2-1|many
TGTGCCAGCAGCCTAAGCGGGAGGGCCTACAATGAGCGGTTCTTC
CASSLSGRAYNERFF
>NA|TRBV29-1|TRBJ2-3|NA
TGCAGCGTTGACCGGTCAAGCGGTCCCCTCACAGATACGCAGTATTTT
CSVDRSSGPLTDTQYF
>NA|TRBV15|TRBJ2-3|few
TGTGCCACCAGCATGGGCGGCGGCCACGATACCCAGTATTTT
CATSMGGGHDTQYF
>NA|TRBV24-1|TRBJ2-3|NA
TGTGCCACCAGCGACAGGACTACAGGAATAGGAAAGCAAACTTTT
CATSDRTTGIGKQTF